The T cell receptor beta chain under discussion was sequenced for a study of blood T cell repertoires in COVID-19. Unmatched junction bases numbered 7, after V lost 0 bases and J lost 6 bases. This CDR3 spans 16 amino acids. Germline CDR1 and CDR2: SGHTA and FQGTGA. TCRdb's table, derived via immunoSEQ multiplex PCR, lists solely in-frame clones and lacks some. The sample includes about 140,000 clones, around 83% of them seen just once. V and J are TRBV7-3 and TRBJ2-2, with 7 nucleotides matching TRBD1. The sequenced sample was peripheral blood. The clonotype originates from a woman older than 75 with acute or convalescent COVID-19. DNA for the CDR3: TGTGCCAGCAGCTTAACAGCTAGCCAGGGGGCCGGGGAGCTGTTTTTT. Its translation: CASSLTASQGAGELFF.